This TCR beta chain is drawn from a study of PD-L1 blockade in urothelial cancer. Study in general: Intravenous atezolizumab, 1,200 mg every 3 weeks, was begun by patients in the mid-2010s. Bladder-origin urothelial cancer in males covered about 85% of the 29 patients.

PCRs each included synthetic TCR analog templates spiked in. Profiling relied on immunoSEQ multiplex PCR, and the TCRdb table lists in-frame clones only, not all of them. The sample has about 45,000 clones, about 89% seen once. Notes on this clone: Its antigen is as yet unknown.

Time point reported: peripheral blood 6 weeks after treatment start. Points from the study as a whole: Sub-median blood TCR clonality before treatment predicted longer survival.

This CDR3 comprises 18 residues. V was shortened by 2 bases and J by 0 bases, with 19 bases between the two germline ends. CDR1 is SNHLY, CDR2 FYNNEI, per germline. The chain is built from TRBV2 and TRBJ1-2, with unresolved D. The source was PBMCs, collected around atezolizumab (anti-PD-L1) treatment. The clonotype comes from a man between 65 and 85 years old with urothelial cancer. DNA for the CDR3: TGTGCCAGCAGTGAACGGTTGAAGCTGCCCCGATCTAACTATGGCTACACCTTC. Its translation: CASSERLKLPRSNYGYTF.